Detailed here is one T cell receptor (beta chain). Its antigen is as yet unknown. The CDR3 is made up of 17 amino acids. Germline V gene data show CDR1 as MGHRA and CDR2 as YSYEKL. The V end was cut by 3 bases, the J end by 4 bases, with 21 bases between. A sample-barcoded 5' primer and a J-beta primer mix were used in a second PCR of roughly 6 to 11 cycles. The template-switch adaptor, which had 12 random nucleotides, put a tag on each cDNA molecule. TCRdb re-analysed the 5' RACE reads in MiXCR, keeping a single row per CDR3 protein. The table records some 640,000 distinct CDR3 sequences, 45% to 50% of them present only once. This specimen comes from a study of blood T cells in healthy people across ages. Study results and limitations: Correlation between TCR beta diversity and naive T cell percentage was strong.

Healthy Russian Caucasian donors spanned ages about 6 to 100 years. The receptor's source is a woman aged 55 to 70 in good health. The V gene is TRBV4-1, the J gene TRBJ1-1, with D perhaps TRBD1 (6 bases). Sequenced input: blood. In DNA form, the CDR3 reads TGCGCCAGCAGCCAGGCGGGGGCTAATCTCCGGGGCACTGAAGCTTTCTTT. Its protein product is CASSQAGANLRGTEAFF.